This TCR beta chain emerged from a study of cytomegalovirus exposure and HLA in healthy donors. The CDR3 length is 13 residues. V was clipped by 6 bases and J by 1 base, with 9 bases between them. Germline lookup yields CDR1 SGHNT and CDR2 YENEEA. For this clone: This sample includes further DNA sequences coding for the same CDR3.

The PCR used 60 Vbeta and 13 Jbeta primers. Authors' processing steps: Unique TCR beta chains totaled about 73 million in a later count, with around 11 million of them shared. Here immunoSEQ multiplex PCR was the method, and the copy in TCRdb shows in-frame clones only, minus some. The V and J calls and the clone size are those of that table, but D and trimming were determined from the DNA. Seen here are about 190,000 clones, roughly 73% observed once, and the top ten hold over 1.5%. Input material: PBMCs. This receptor was taken from a woman aged 30 to 39 in good health and CMV-seronegative. V usage is TRBV11-3 and J usage is TRBJ1-1, with D possibly TRBD1 on 5 matching bases. The CDR3 DNA is TGTGCCAGCAGTTTAACAGGGAACACTGAAGCTTTCTTT. It yields the protein CASSLTGNTEAFF. Combining the CDR3 with reference TRBV11-3 and TRBJ1-1 gives the whole variable domain EAGVVQSPRYKIIEKKQPVAFWCNPISGHNTLYWYLQNLGQGPELLIRYENEEAVDDSQLPKDRFSAERLKGVDSTLKIQPAELGDSAVYLCASSLTGNTEAFFGQGTRLTVV.